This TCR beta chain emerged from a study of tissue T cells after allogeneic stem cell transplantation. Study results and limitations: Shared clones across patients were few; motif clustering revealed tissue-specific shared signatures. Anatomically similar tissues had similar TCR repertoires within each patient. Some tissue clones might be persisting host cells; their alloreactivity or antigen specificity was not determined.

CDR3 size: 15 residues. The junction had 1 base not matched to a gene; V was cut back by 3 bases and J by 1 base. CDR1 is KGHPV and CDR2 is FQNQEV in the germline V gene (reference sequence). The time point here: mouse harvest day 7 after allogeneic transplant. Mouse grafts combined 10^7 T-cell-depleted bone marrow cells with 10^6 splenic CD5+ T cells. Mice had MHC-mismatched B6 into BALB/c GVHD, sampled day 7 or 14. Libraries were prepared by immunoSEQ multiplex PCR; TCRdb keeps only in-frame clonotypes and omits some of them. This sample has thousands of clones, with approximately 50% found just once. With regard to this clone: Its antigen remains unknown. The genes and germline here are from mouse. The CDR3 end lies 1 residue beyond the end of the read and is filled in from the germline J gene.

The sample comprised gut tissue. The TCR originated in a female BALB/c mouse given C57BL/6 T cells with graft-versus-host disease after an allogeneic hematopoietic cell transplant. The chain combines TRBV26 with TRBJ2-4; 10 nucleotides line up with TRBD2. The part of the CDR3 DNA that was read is TGTGCCAGCAGTCTCCTGGGGGGGCGTCAAAACACCTTGTAC. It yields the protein CASSLLGGRQNTLY. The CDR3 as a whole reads CASSLLGGRQNTLYF.